A selection of T cell receptor beta chains follows, all from one sample in a study of blood T cell repertoires in COVID-19. TCRdb's copy holds only in-frame clones and misses some; the assay was immunoSEQ multiplex PCR. The table lists about 140,000 clones, roughly 80% of them singletons, with around 4% in the top ten. The sample comprised peripheral blood. The origin of the receptors is an older woman with acute or convalescent COVID-19. The CDR3 runs from the conserved cysteine through the conserved F or W. A D gene is named only where the DNA matches it firmly. Some rows mark clone size as missing; the rest say once, few, many or name a class of expanded clone.

j_call d_call clone_size v_call cdr3_aa cdr3_nt
TRBJ1-3 . . TRBV5-1 CASSKVGQPLSGNTIYF TGCGCCAGCAGCAAGGTGGGACAACCGCTCTCAGGAAACACCATATATTTT
TRBJ2-5 . few TRBV28 CASSTWAIGVQETQYF TGTGCCAGCAGCACATGGGCTATAGGGGTCCAAGAGACCCAGTACTTC
TRBJ1-2 TRBD1 few TRBV30 CAVGGQGAGGYTF TGTGCAGTTGGCGGACAGGGTGCCGGCGGCTACACCTTC
TRBJ2-5 TRBD2 . TRBV7-9 CASSLGRLSGRAQETQYF TGTGCCAGCAGTCTTGGACGACTGAGCGGGAGGGCCCAAGAGACCCAGTACTTC
TRBJ1-4 . . TRBV5-4 CASSKESGQANEKLFF TGTGCCAGCAGCAAGGAAAGCGGGCAGGCTAATGAAAAACTGTTTTTT
TRBJ2-1 TRBD1 . TRBV4-1 CASSLRDSAYNEQFF TGCGCCAGCAGCCTACGGGACAGTGCCTACAATGAGCAGTTCTTC
TRBJ2-2 TRBD1 . TRBV7-8 CASSTSTGGNTGELFF TGTGCCAGCAGCACCTCGACAGGGGGTAACACCGGGGAGCTGTTTTTT
TRBJ2-5 TRBD2 . TRBV5-6 CASSQSGSETQYF TGTGCCAGCAGCCAAAGCGGGAGTGAGACCCAGTACTTC
TRBJ1-3 TRBD1 . TRBV19 CASTSRTGGSGNTIYF TGTGCCAGTACCTCCCGGACAGGGGGTAGTGGAAACACCATATATTTT
TRBJ1-5 . . TRBV24-1 CATRAPGHLTEGQPQHF TGTGCCACCAGGGCGCCGGGACACCTGACAGAAGGACAGCCCCAGCATTTT
TRBJ1-2 TRBD1 . TRBV6-1 CASSEARQGDYGYTF TGTGCCAGCAGTGAAGCCCGACAGGGGGACTATGGCTACACCTTC
TRBJ2-1 . once TRBV30 CAWSTSGTSLLF TGTGCCTGGAGTACCTCCGGGACTTCCCTACTCTTC
TRBJ2-7 . few TRBV7-2 CASSVDRFTYEQYF TGTGCCAGCAGCGTAGACAGATTCACCTACGAGCAGTACTTC
TRBJ2-3 TRBD2 . TRBV5-1 CASSLDLAGLDTQYF TGCGCCAGCAGCTTGGACCTAGCGGGATTAGATACGCAGTATTTT
TRBJ1-2 . once TRBV15 CATSGRSSSYGYTF TGTGCCACCAGCGGGAGGTCTAGTTCATATGGCTACACCTTC
TRBJ2-7 TRBD2 . TRBV29-1 CSVEDRVWGGEQYF TGCAGCGTTGAAGATCGAGTGTGGGGGGGAGAGCAGTACTTC
TRBJ2-7 . . TRBV28 CASSIYSGTYEQYF TGTGCCAGCAGTATATATAGCGGCACCTACGAGCAGTACTTC
TRBJ1-5 . . TRBV19 CASSMNQEGSNQPQHF TGTGCCAGTAGTATGAATCAAGAGGGAAGCAATCAGCCCCAGCATTTT
TRBJ2-5 TRBD1 . TRBV7-2 CASSLGQTGRETQYF TGTGCCAGCAGCTTAGGCCAGACAGGGAGAGAGACCCAGTACTTC
TRBJ1-1 TRBD1 . TRBV2 CASIDRGSGTEAFF TGTGCCAGCATCGACAGGGGATCGGGCACTGAAGCTTTCTTT
TRBJ1-1 . . TRBV5-4 CASSFARAFF TGTGCCAGCAGCTTTGCCCGGGCTTTCTTT
TRBJ2-1 TRBD1 . TRBV5-1 CASSLIPPGQGNEQFF TGCGCCAGCAGCTTAATCCCACCGGGACAGGGAAATGAGCAGTTCTTC
TRBJ2-3 . . TRBV5-1 CASSFGAGSTDTQYF TGCGCCAGCAGCTTCGGGGCGGGGAGCACAGATACGCAGTATTTT
TRBJ1-5 . . TRBV18 CASSSGGINQPQHF TGTGCCAGCTCCTCGGGGGGAATTAATCAGCCCCAGCATTTT
TRBJ2-7 TRBD1 . TRBV7-2 CASETGSSYEQYF TGTGCCAGCGAGACAGGGAGCTCCTACGAGCAGTACTTC
TRBJ2-1 TRBD2 . TRBV10-3 CAISGSSGSSYNEQFF TGTGCCATCAGTGGGAGTAGCGGGAGCTCCTACAATGAGCAGTTCTTC
TRBJ1-2 TRBD1 once TRBV7-8 CASSRTAGGVYGYTF TGTGCCAGCAGCCGGACAGCAGGGGGTGTCTATGGCTACACCTTC
TRBJ1-6 . . TRBV5-1 CASTRSSYNSPLHF TGCGCCAGCACACGGAGCTCCTATAATTCACCCCTCCACTTT
TRBJ1-5 . once TRBV19 CASNDGGSSNQPQHF TGTGCCAGTAACGATGGGGGCTCAAGCAATCAGCCCCAGCATTTT
TRBJ1-2 TRBD1 . TRBV9 CASSVPDRDLPNYGYTF TGTGCCAGCAGCGTACCAGACAGGGACCTACCTAACTATGGCTACACCTTC
TRBJ1-1 . . TRBV6-5 CASSSSRVNTEAFF TGTGCCAGCAGTTCCTCCAGGGTGAACACTGAAGCTTTCTTT
TRBJ2-7 . . TRBV4-2 CASSQGSTESYEQYF TGTGCCAGCAGCCAAGGGTCGACAGAATCCTACGAGCAGTACTTC